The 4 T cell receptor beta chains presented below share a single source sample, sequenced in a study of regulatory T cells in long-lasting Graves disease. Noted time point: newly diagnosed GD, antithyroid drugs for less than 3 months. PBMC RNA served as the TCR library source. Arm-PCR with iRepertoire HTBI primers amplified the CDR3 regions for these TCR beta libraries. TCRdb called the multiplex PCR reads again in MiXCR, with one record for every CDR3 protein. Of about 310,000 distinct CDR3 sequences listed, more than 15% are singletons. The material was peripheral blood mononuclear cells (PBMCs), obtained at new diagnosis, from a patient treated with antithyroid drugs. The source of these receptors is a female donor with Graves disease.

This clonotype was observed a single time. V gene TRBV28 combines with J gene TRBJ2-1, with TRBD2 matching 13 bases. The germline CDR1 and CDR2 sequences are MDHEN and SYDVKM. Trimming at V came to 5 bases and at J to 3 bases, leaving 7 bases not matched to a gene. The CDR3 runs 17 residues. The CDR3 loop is CASSPGLAGSLYNEQFF. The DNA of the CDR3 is TGTGCCAGCAGTCCGGGACTAGCGGGAAGCCTCTACAATGAGCAGTTCTTC.

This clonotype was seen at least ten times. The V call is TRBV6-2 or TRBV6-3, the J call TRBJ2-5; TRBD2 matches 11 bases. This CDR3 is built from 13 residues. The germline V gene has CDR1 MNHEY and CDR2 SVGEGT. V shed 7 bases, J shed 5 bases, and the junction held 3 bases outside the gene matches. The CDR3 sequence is CASILAGGETQYF. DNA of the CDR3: TGTGCCAGCATCCTAGCGGGAGGCGAGACCCAGTACTTC.

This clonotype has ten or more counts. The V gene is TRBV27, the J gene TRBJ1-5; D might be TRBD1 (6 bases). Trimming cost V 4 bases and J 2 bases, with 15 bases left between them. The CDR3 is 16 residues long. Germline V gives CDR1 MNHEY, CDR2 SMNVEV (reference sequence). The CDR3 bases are TGTGCCAGCAGTTCAACAGGGTTCTGGGGCAATCAGCCCCAGCATTTT. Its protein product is CASSSTGFWGNQPQHF.

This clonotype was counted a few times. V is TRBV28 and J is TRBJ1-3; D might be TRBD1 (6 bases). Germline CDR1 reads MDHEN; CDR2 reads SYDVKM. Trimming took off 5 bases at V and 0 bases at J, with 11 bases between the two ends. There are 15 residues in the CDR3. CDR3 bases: TGTGCCAGCAGTACGGGACAACTCTCTGGAAACACCATATATTTT. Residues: CASSTGQLSGNTIYF.